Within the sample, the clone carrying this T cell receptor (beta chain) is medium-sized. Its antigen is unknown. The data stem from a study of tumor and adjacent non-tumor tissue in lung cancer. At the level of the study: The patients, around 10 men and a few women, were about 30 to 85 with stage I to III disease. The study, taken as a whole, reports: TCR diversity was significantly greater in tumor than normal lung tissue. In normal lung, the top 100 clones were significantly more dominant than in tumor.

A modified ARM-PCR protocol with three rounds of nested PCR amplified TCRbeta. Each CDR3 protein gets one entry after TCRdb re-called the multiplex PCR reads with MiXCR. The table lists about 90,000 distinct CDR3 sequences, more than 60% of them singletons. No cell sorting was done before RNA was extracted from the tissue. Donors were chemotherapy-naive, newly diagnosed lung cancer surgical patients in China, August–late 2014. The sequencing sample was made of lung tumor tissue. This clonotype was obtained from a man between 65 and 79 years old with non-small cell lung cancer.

CDR3: CASCLRGTGANVLTF. CDR3 sequence (DNA): TGTGCCAGCTGCCTTAGGGGGACCGGGGCCAACGTCCTGACTTTC. The rearrangement joins TRBV11-1 to TRBJ2-6; possible D gene TRBD1, 6 bases. This CDR3 is 15 amino acids long. Germline CDR1 is SGHAT and CDR2 is FQDESV (reference sequence). The V end lost 8 bases, the J end lost 4 bases, and 15 bases lay between the germline ends.